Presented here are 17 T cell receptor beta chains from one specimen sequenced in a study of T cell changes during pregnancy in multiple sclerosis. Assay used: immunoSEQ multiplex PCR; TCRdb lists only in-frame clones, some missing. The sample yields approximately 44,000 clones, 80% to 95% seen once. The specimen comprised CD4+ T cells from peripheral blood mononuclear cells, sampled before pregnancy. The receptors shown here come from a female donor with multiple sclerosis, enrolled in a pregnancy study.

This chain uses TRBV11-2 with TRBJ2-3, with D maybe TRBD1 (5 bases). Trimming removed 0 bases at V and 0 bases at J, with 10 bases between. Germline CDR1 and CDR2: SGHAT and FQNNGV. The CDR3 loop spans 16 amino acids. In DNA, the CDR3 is TGTGCCAGCAGCTTAGACGGAGACAGCAGCACAGATACGCAGTATTTT. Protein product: CASSLDGDSSTDTQYF.

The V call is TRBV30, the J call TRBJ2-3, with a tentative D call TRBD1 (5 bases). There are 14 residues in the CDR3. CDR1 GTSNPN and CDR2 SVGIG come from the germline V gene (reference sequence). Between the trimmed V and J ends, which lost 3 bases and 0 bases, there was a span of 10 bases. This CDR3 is CAWRAGPSTDTQYF. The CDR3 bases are TGTGCCTGGAGGGCAGGGCCTAGCACAGATACGCAGTATTTT.

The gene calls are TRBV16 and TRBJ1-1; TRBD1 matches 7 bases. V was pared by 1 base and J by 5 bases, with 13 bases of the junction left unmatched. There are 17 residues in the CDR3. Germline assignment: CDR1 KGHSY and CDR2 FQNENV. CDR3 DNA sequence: TGTGCCAGCAGCCAATTTAGTTTTAGACAGGGATGGACTGAAGCTTTCTTT. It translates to CASSQFSFRQGWTEAFF.

The CDR3 DNA reads TGTGCCAGCAGCCGACCAAGGACAGGGGGCTTCAGTGAAAAACTGTTTTTT. As protein: CASSRPRTGGFSEKLFF. The rearrangement joins TRBV4-2 to TRBJ1-4; TRBD1 matches at 11 bases. The ends lost 4 bases at V and 7 bases at J; junction bases unmatched: 11. This CDR3 contains 17 residues. CDR1 and CDR2 from the germline V gene are LGHNA and YNFKEQ.

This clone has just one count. The chain's CDR3 is CASSQDPGTGGYNEQFF. The DNA for the CDR3 is TGCGCCAGCAGCCAAGACCCGGGGACAGGGGGCTACAATGAGCAGTTCTTC. The chain is built from TRBV4-1 and TRBJ2-1; 11 nucleotides match TRBD1. Germline CDR1 reads MGHRA; CDR2 reads YSYEKL. After removal of 0 bases from V and 3 bases from J, the junction contained 4 bases not matched to a gene. The CDR3 totals 17 residues.

The CDR3 loop reads CASSLVSWTGTGNTIYF. For the CDR3, the DNA is TGTGCCAGCAGCTTGGTCTCCTGGACAGGGACTGGAAACACCATATATTTT. The rearrangement links TRBV5-5 to TRBJ1-3; 8 bases line up with TRBD1. This CDR3 has 17 residues. J gave up 2 bases and V 0 bases, and 7 bases lay outside the gene matches. Germline V gene data show CDR1 as SGHKS and CDR2 as YYEKEE (reference sequence).

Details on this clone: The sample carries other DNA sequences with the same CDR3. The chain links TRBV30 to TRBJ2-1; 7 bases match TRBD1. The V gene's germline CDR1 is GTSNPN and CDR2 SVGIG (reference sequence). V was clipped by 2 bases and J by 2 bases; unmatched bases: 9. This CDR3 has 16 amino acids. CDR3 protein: CAWSHTDRAPYNEQFF. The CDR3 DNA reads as TGTGCCTGGAGTCACACCGACAGGGCTCCCTACAATGAGCAGTTCTTC.

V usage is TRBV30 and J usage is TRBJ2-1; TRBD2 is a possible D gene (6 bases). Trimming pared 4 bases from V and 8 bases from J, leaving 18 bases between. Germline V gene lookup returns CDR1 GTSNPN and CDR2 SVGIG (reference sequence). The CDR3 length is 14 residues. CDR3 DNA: TGTGCCTGGAAACGCGGGACCCATTCGGATGAGCAGTTCTTC. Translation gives CAWKRGTHSDEQFF.

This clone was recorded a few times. The CDR3 DNA reads TGCGCCAGCTCATCCGGCAGGGAGGTCACTGAAGCTTTCTTT. Protein: CASSSGREVTEAFF. V gene TRBV10-2 combines with J gene TRBJ1-1; D may be TRBD1 (5 bases). The CDR3 extends over 14 amino acids. V gave up 8 bases and J gave up 4 bases, with 17 bases separating them. The germline gives CDR1 WSHSY, CDR2 SAAADI.

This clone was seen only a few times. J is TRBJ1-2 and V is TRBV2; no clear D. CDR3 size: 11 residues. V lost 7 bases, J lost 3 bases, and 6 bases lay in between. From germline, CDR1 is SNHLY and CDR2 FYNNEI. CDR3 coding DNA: TGTGCCAGCACGGGTGACTATGGCTACACCTTC. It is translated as CASTGDYGYTF.

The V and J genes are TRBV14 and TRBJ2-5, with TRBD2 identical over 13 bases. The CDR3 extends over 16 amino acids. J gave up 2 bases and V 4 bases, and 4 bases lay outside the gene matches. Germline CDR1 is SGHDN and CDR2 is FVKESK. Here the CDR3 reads CASSRPGLAGQETQYF. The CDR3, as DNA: TGTGCCAGCAGCCGCCCGGGACTAGCGGGGCAAGAGACCCAGTACTTC.

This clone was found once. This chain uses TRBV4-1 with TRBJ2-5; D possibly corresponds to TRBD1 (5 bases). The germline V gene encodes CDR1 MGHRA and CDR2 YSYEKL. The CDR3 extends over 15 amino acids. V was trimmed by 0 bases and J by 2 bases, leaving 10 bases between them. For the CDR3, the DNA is TGCGCCAGCAGCCAAGAACAGGCTCCGCAAGAGACCCAGTACTTC. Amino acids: CASSQEQAPQETQYF.

CDR3 sequence: CASSPPALPSGRSTDTQYF. The CDR3 bases are TGTGCCAGCAGCCCCCCGGCCCTCCCTAGCGGGAGGTCCACAGATACGCAGTATTTT. The chain recombines TRBV5-4 with TRBJ2-3, with TRBD2 matching over 11 bases. With V trimmed by 4 bases and J by 2 bases, 15 bases remained unmatched. The CDR3 runs 19 residues. Germline V gives CDR1 SGHNT, CDR2 YYREEE (reference sequence).

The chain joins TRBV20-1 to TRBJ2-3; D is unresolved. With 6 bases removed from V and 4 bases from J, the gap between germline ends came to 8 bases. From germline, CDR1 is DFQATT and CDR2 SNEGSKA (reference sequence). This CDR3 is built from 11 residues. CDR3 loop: CSAEEADTQYF. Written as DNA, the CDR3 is TGCAGTGCGGAAGAGGCAGATACGCAGTATTTT.

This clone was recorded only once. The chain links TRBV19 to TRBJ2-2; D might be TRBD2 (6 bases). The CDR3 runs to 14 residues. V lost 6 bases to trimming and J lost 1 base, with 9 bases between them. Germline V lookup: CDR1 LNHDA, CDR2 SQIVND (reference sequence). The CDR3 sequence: CASRKGGNTGELFF. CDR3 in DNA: TGTGCCAGTAGAAAGGGAGGGAACACCGGGGAGCTGTTTTTT.

As DNA, the CDR3 is TGTGCCACCAGCAGAGCTCCTAGCGGGGCTTACAATGAGCAGTTCTTC. Encoded protein: CATSRAPSGAYNEQFF. This sequence joins TRBV15 and TRBJ2-1; 9 bases match TRBD2. Germline trimming cut 1 base from V and 4 bases from J; bases unmatched to any gene: 5. The germline CDR1 and CDR2 sequences are LNHNV and YYDKDF (reference sequence). CDR3 length: 16 amino acids.

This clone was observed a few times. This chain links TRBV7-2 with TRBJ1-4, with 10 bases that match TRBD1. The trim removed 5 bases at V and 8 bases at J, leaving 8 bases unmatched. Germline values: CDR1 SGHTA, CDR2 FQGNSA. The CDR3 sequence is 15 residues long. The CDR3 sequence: CASSPPGTGDEKLFF. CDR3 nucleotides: TGTGCCAGCAGCCCCCCCGGGACAGGGGACGAAAAACTGTTTTTT.